This T cell receptor beta chain stems from a study of CD8 T cells in Susac syndrome. Per the germline V gene, CDR1 is DFQATT and CDR2 is SNEGSKA (reference sequence). Trimming stripped 0 bases from V and 1 base from J, with 10 bases between. The length of the CDR3 is 15 residues. Random hexamers were used to reverse transcribe the RNA input (roughly 0.5 to 1 ug). A single record per CDR3 protein comes from TCRdb applying MiXCR to the immunoSEQ multiplex PCR reads. Altogether about 69,000 distinct CDR3 sequences are present, just under 95% being singletons, with the ten largest covering about 0.25%. The V call is TRBV20-1, the J call TRBJ2-1, with D tentatively TRBD1 (5 bases). The sample comprised CD8+ T cells from PBMCs. The TCR was taken from a human donor in good health. CDR3 protein: CSARDVAGSYNEQFF. DNA for the CDR3: TGCAGTGCTAGAGATGTGGCAGGGTCCTACAATGAGCAGTTCTTC.